This T cell receptor (beta chain) originates from a study of T cell repertoires in cytomegalovirus infection. As for the study in general: Recently identified HLA-C-restricted CMV epitopes were among the peptides used. Public TCR beta signatures were indicative of both CMV infection and a matching HLA type.

TCRdb re-analysed the reads in MiXCR, keeping a single row per CDR3 protein. The data contain about 500,000 distinct CDR3 sequences, 33% of them singletons. V lost 1 base and J lost 8, with 15 bases in between. The CDR3 has 14 residues. Germline lookup yields CDR1 SGHTA and CDR2 FQGNSA. Study-wide points: CMV-specific HLA-C-restricted TCR beta clonotypes dominated the ex vivo response. Cumulative frequency (of public TCR beta family members) identified carriers of CMV plus the relevant HLA.

This clonotype was counted at least ten times. The target antigen is unknown. The sequences come from cultured PBMCs, collected from culture after CMV antigen stimulation. The chain recombines TRBV7-2 with TRBJ2-7, with D possibly being TRBD1 (6 bases). This clonotype originated in a human donor in good health (CMV status not recorded). Some clones in this sample may be carry-over from other donors' samples. Written as DNA, the CDR3 is TGTGCCAGCAGCTTAGGGACAGCGCCTACGAAGCAGTACTTC. It translates to CASSLGTAPTKQYF.